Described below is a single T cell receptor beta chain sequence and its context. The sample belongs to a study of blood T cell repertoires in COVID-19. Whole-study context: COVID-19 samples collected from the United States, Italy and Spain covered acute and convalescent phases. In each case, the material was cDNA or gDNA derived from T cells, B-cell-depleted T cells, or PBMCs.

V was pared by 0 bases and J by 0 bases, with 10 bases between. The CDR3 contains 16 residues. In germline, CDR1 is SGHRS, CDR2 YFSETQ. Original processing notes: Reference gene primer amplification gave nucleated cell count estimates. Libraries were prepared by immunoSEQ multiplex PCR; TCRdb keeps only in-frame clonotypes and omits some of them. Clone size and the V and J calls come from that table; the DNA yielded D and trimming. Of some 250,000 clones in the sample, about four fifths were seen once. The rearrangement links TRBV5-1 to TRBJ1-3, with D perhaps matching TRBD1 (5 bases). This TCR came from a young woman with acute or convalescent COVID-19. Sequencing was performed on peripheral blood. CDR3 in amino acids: CASSLAGGDSGNTIYF. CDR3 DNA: TGCGCCAGCAGCTTGGCTGGGGGGGACTCTGGAAACACCATATATTTT.